Sequencing of this TCR beta chain was carried out in a study of blood T cell repertoires in COVID-19. Overall study context: Italy, Spain and the United States were the sources of the convalescent and acute COVID-19 samples. T cells, B-cell-depleted T cells, or PBMCs provided the cDNA or gDNA that served as material.

Authors' methods: Amplification of reference gene primers was used by the study to estimate nucleated cell counts. Using immunoSEQ multiplex PCR, the repertoire was profiled, and TCRdb retains in-frame clones only, with some absent. Clone size and the V and J calls come from that table; the DNA yielded D and trimming. The sample lists about 360,000 clones; 81% were seen once. Germline V gene sequence: CDR1 SGHTA, CDR2 FQGNSA. V gave up 5 bases and J gave up 0 bases, with 12 bases separating them. This CDR3 contains 15 residues. The sequenced sample was peripheral blood. The clonotype was recovered from a human donor with acute or convalescent COVID-19. The donor label of this sample is uncertain. This chain links TRBV7-2 with TRBJ2-3, with a weak D call TRBD1 (6 bases). CDR3 protein: CASSQRRGSTDTQYF. CDR3 bases: TGTGCCAGCAGCCAACGCAGGGGAAGCACAGATACGCAGTATTTT.